The 10 T cell receptor beta chains below all came from one sample that was sequenced in a study of beta chain features in type 1 diabetes. As every portion of the isolated RNA was reverse transcribed, the sequencing read expressed TCRB transcripts. This table comes from immunoSEQ multiplex PCR, and its TCRdb copy is limited to in-frame clones, with some not included. This sample has about 140,000 clones, with less than 9% found just once. The sequencing input was central memory CD4+ T cells from blood. Source of these receptors: a woman aged 30 to 39 in good health.

This clone came up many times. This rearrangement joins TRBV18 to TRBJ2-3; D unresolved. This CDR3 is 14 amino acids long. The germline V gene has CDR1 KGHSH and CDR2 LQKENI. Trimming pared 4 bases from V and 0 bases from J, leaving 8 bases between. CDR3 nucleotide sequence: TGTGCCAGCTCACTACTATCTAGCACAGATACGCAGTATTTT. Translation: CASSLLSSTDTQYF.

This clone was detected a few times. Here the CDR3 reads CASSSSGMNTGELFF. CDR3 DNA sequence: TGCGCCAGCAGCAGTAGCGGGATGAACACCGGGGAGCTGTTTTTT. The chain has TRBV5-1 and TRBJ2-2, with 8 bases matching TRBD2. Germline CDR1 and CDR2: SGHRS and YFSETQ. CDR3 length: 15 residues. The J segment lost 1 base and the V segment lost 4 bases, leaving 3 bases of the junction unmatched.

The rearrangement links TRBV6-5 to TRBJ2-2; TRBD1 agrees at 7 bases. V dropped 7 bases and J dropped 7; count of bases not matched to a gene: 9. CDR1 is MNHEY and CDR2 is SVGAGI in the germline V gene. CDR3 size: 14 residues. The CDR3 is CASNRDRGSGELFF. CDR3 DNA sequence: TGTGCCAGCAACCGGGACAGAGGGAGCGGGGAGCTGTTTTTT.

This clone was counted only a few times. The genes are TRBV5-4 and TRBJ1-1, with a tentative D call TRBD1 (5 bases). The CDR3 contains 14 residues. CDR1 and CDR2 from the germline V gene are SGHNT and YYREEE (reference sequence). Trimming removed 4 bases at V and 1 base at J, with 11 bases between. The CDR3: CASSPLTANTEAFF. The CDR3 DNA sequence: TGTGCCAGCAGCCCGTTGACAGCGAACACTGAAGCTTTCTTT.

J is TRBJ1-2 and V is TRBV29-1, with TRBD1 matching over 7 bases. Per the germline V gene, CDR1 is SQVTM and CDR2 is ANQGSEA. Trimming took 7 bases from V and 4 from J; bases not matched to a gene: 12. This CDR3 spans 14 amino acids. CDR3 sequence (DNA): TGCAGCGCTGGTGGACAGGCCAAAAGCTATGGCTACACCTTC. Residues: CSAGGQAKSYGYTF.

The table lists this clone with many counts. The V gene is TRBV7-9, the J gene TRBJ1-4; D perhaps matches TRBD1 (6 bases). Germline assignment: CDR1 SEHNR and CDR2 FQNEAQ (reference sequence). Trimming took off 5 bases at V and 7 bases at J, with 14 bases between the two ends. CDR3 length: 14 residues. For the CDR3, the DNA is TGTGCCAGCAGCGGACAGCAGGGGAGTGAAAAACTGTTTTTT. This sequence encodes CASSGQQGSEKLFF.

Details on this clone: Its ends do not fully match the called genes, so a read error is possible. This chain connects TRBV7-7 to TRBJ2-5, with D possibly matching TRBD2 (6 bases). This CDR3 has 16 residues. CDR1 SSHAT and CDR2 FNYEAQ come from the germline V gene (reference sequence). In DNA, the CDR3 is TGTGCTAGCAGCTTAGGGGCCGTAGGAGGGCGGGAGACCCAGTACTTC. This encodes CASSLGAVGGRETQYF.

With regard to this clone: A read error may produce the germline difference seen at one junction end. J is TRBJ2-7 and V is TRBV7-7; 11 positions match TRBD1. This CDR3 has 14 residues. Per germline, CDR1 SSHAT and CDR2 FNYEAQ (reference sequence). CDR3 nucleotides: TGTGCTAGCAGCGTAACCGGGACAGGGGGCGAGCAGTACTTC. Protein product: CASSVTGTGGEQYF.

There are a few counts of this clone. This sequence joins TRBV7-2 and TRBJ2-1; D possibly corresponds to TRBD2 (6 bases). This CDR3 region has 14 residues. V was pared by 3 bases and J by 9 bases, with 15 bases between. Germline CDR1 is SGHTA and CDR2 is FQGNSA. For the CDR3, the DNA is TGTGCCAGCAGCTTGCCGGGGGTGACGAGTGAGCAGTTCTTC. Its protein product is CASSLPGVTSEQFF.

On this clone itself: Other DNA sequences in the same sample also yield this CDR3. The CDR3 coding sequence is TGCGCCAGCAGCTTGGATCCAGGCTCAAATGAAAAACTGTTTTTT. It translates to CASSLDPGSNEKLFF. The chain carries TRBV5-1 and TRBJ1-4, with D unresolved. Trimming removed 0 bases at V and 5 bases at J, with 11 bases between. This CDR3 contains 15 residues. Germline CDR1 is SGHRS and CDR2 is YFSETQ. The full variable domain, with the rest looked up from reference TRBV5-1 and TRBJ1-4, is KAGVTQTPRYLIKTRGQQVTLSCSPISGHRSVSWYQQTPGQGLQFLFEYFSETQRNKGNFPGRFSGRQFSNSRSEMNVSTLELGDSALYLCASSLDPGSNEKLFFGSGTQLSVL.